This entry features one T cell receptor (beta chain) sequence. Its antigen is currently unknown. Germline CDR1 LNHDA, CDR2 SQIVND (reference sequence). V trimming: 4 bases; J trimming: 11 bases; junction bases outside the gene matches: 14. This CDR3 spans 16 amino acids. The table came from immunoSEQ multiplex PCR; TCRdb's copy has only in-frame clones and leaves some out. Counted here are around 1.1 million clones, more than 75% occurring once; the ten biggest clones make up roughly 0.62%. Each of the donors was a healthy adult who was HIV-negative and had not had a recent acute infection or vaccination. Subsets obtained from CD4+ cells comprised CD45RA+ naive and CD45RA-negative memory cells. The data derive from a study of shared clonotypes between healthy human individuals. Study details: The study enrolled two women and a few men aged 18 to 49.

Study results and limitations: About 5% of naive CD4 clonotypes were common to four donors.

The specimen sequenced was memory CD4+ T cells from PBMCs. Described subset: CD45RA-negative fraction. The chain carries TRBV19 and TRBJ2-3; 11 bases agree with TRBD1. This receptor was obtained from a man between 18 and 29 years old in good health. Some clones in this sample may be carry-over from other donors' samples. The CDR3 here is CASSTRTGGARSGQYF. The CDR3 nucleotides read TGTGCCAGTAGTACCCGGACAGGGGGCGCAAGGTCTGGGCAGTATTTT. Complete variable domain (other parts from reference TRBV19 and TRBJ2-3): DGGITQSPKYLFRKEGQNVTLSCEQNLNHDAMYWYRQDPGQGLRLIYYSQIVNDFQKGDIAEGYSVSREKKESFPLTVTSAQKNPTAFYLCASSTRTGGARSGQYFGPGTRLTVL.